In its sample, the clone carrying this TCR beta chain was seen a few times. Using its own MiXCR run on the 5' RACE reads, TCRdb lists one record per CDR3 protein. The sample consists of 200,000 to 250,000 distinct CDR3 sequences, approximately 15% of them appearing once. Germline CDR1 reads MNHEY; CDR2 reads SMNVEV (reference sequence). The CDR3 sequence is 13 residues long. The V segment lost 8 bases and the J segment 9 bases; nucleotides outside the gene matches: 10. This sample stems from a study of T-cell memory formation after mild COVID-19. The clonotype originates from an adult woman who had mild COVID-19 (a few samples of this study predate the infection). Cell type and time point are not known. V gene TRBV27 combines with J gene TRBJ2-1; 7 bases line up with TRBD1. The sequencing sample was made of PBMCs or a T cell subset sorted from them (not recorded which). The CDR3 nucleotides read TGTGCCAGCGCTCCCCAGGGGGTATTTGAGCAGTTCTTC. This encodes CASAPQGVFEQFF.